This TCR beta chain derives from a study of cytomegalovirus exposure and HLA in healthy donors. On this clone itself: Its antigen remains unknown. The sample has other DNA sequences that encode this CDR3 too.

Amplification used 60 Vbeta primers and 13 Jbeta primers. The assay was immunoSEQ multiplex PCR, and TCRdb's table has in-frame clones only and misses some. The repertoire includes around 97,000 clones, more than 75% of them detected once, and 9% to 12% sits in the top ten. Nominally healthy donors were sampled, though unrecorded immune exposures were likely. After removal of 4 bases from V and 1 base from J, the junction contained 2 bases not matched to a gene. The V gene's germline CDR1 is SGDLS and CDR2 YYNGEE. The CDR3 runs to 14 residues. Study outcomes and limitations: Reported findings show TCR beta sequences accurately forecast HLA-A and HLA-B alleles in most subjects. HLA alleles showed associations with fewer than 20,000 TCR beta sequences in a later analysis, at a 0.05 false discovery rate.

The chain recombines TRBV9 with TRBJ1-1; 9 positions agree with TRBD1. The clonotype originates from a woman under 30 in good health and CMV-seropositive. Sequenced input: PBMCs. The CDR3 bases are TGTGCCAGCAGCCCGGGACAGGGGAACACTGAAGCTTTCTTT. Translating gives CASSPGQGNTEAFF.